A selection of T cell receptor beta chains follows, all from one sample in a study of T cell changes during pregnancy in multiple sclerosis. Using immunoSEQ multiplex PCR, the repertoire was profiled, and TCRdb retains in-frame clones only, with some absent. The sample lists 93,000 or so clones; 92% were seen once. The sequenced sample was peripheral blood, obtained after pregnancy. The receptors originated from a female donor with multiple sclerosis, enrolled in a pregnancy study. CDR3s include the opening cysteine and the closing phenylalanine or tryptophan. The D gene is left open where the match is weak. A row's size may be missing; if present it is once, few, many or a size class.

D | J | size | V | CDR3 | DNA
TRBD2 | TRBJ2-1 | - | TRBV7-3 | CASSLNPGRGDEQFF | TGTGCCAGCAGCTTAAATCCAGGGAGGGGAGATGAGCAGTTCTTC
TRBD1 | TRBJ2-5 | - | TRBV28 | CASNTGGRETQYF | TGTGCCAGCAATACAGGGGGGAGGGAGACCCAGTACTTC
TRBD1 | TRBJ1-2 | - | TRBV4-1 | CASNQVPGTGEGYTF | TGCGCCAGCAACCAAGTCCCGGGGACAGGGGAAGGCTACACCTTC
- | TRBJ1-2 | - | TRBV6-5 | CASSKTTFYGYTF | TGTGCCAGCAGTAAGACAACCTTCTATGGCTACACCTTC
- | TRBJ2-3 | - | TRBV11-2 | CASSLGGDTQYF | TGTGCCAGCAGCTTAGGGGGCGATACGCAGTATTTT
TRBD2 | TRBJ2-7 | - | TRBV5-4 | CASSAGVSGSYEQYF | TGTGCCAGCAGCGCGGGGGTTAGCGGATCCTACGAGCAGTACTTC
TRBD1 | TRBJ2-1 | - | TRBV4-1 | CASSQWQGEGGEQFF | TGCGCCAGCAGCCAATGGCAGGGGGAAGGGGGCGAGCAGTTCTTC
TRBD1 | TRBJ1-1 | - | TRBV6-6 | CAGSGQRNTEAFF | TGTGCCGGTTCGGGACAGAGGAACACTGAAGCTTTCTTT
TRBD1 | TRBJ2-3 | - | TRBV19 | CASSSTGVRTDTQYF | TGTGCCAGTAGCTCGACAGGGGTACGCACAGATACGCAGTATTTT
TRBD2 | TRBJ2-1 | - | TRBV6-5 | CASSSGTSGRDEQFF | TGTGCCAGCAGTTCCGGGACTAGCGGGAGAGATGAGCAGTTCTTC
TRBD1 | TRBJ1-4 | - | TRBV5-1 | CASSLEGAPNEKLFF | TGCGCCAGCAGCTTGGAGGGGGCTCCTAATGAAAAACTGTTTTTT
TRBD2 | TRBJ2-7 | - | TRBV10-3 | CAISDMTSGTSYEQYF | TGTGCCATCAGCGATATGACTAGCGGGACCTCCTACGAGCAGTACTTC
- | TRBJ1-1 | - | TRBV7-6 | CASSLVAVNTEAFF | TGTGCCAGCAGCTTAGTGGCGGTCAACACTGAAGCTTTCTTT
TRBD1 | TRBJ1-1 | - | TRBV28 | CASRVPGGTGKTEAFF | TGTGCCAGCAGGGTTCCAGGGGGGACAGGGAAGACTGAAGCTTTCTTT
- | TRBJ2-5 | - | TRBV27 | CASANLYQETQYF | TGTGCCAGCGCCAACTTGTACCAAGAGACCCAGTACTTC
TRBD2 | TRBJ2-7 | - | TRBV2 | CASSTSGGASYEQYF | TGTGCCAGCAGCACCAGCGGGGGGGCCTCCTACGAGCAGTACTTC
- | TRBJ1-1 | - | TRBV7-2 | CASSSAGGHTEAFF | TGTGCCAGCAGCTCCGCCGGGGGGCACACTGAAGCTTTCTTT
TRBD2 | TRBJ2-3 | - | TRBV9 | CASSPTSGVTDTQYF | TGTGCCAGCAGCCCTACTAGCGGGGTCACAGATACGCAGTATTTT
- | TRBJ2-1 | - | TRBV30 | CAWIPRVGGVYNEQFF | TGTGCCTGGATCCCGAGAGTCGGCGGGGTCTACAATGAGCAGTTCTTC
- | TRBJ2-2 | - | TRBV6-6 | CASSYSQGYSTGELFF | TGTGCCAGCAGTTACTCCCAGGGGTACTCCACCGGGGAGCTGTTTTTT
TRBD2 | TRBJ2-5 | few | TRBV4-2 | CASSQEGGGARETQYF | TGTGCCAGCAGCCAAGAGGGCGGGGGGGCCAGAGAGACCCAGTACTTC
TRBD1 | TRBJ2-1 | - | TRBV19 | CASSPTGGYEQFF | TGTGCCAGTAGTCCCACAGGGGGCTATGAGCAGTTCTTC
- | TRBJ1-6 | - | TRBV19 | CASSIAQGNSPLHF | TGTGCCAGTAGTATAGCCCAGGGGAATTCACCCCTCCACTTT
- | TRBJ2-7 | - | TRBV12-5 | CASGLVTPRSERGSYEQYF | TGTGCTAGTGGTTTGGTAACCCCCCGGAGCGAAAGGGGGTCCTACGAGCAGTACTTC
- | TRBJ1-1 | - | TRBV6-5 | CASSYGQNTEAFF | TGTGCCAGCAGTTATGGACAGAACACTGAAGCTTTCTTT
- | TRBJ2-5 | - | TRBV27 | CASSLGASGAQYF | TGTGCCAGCAGTTTGGGGGCCAGTGGGGCCCAGTACTTC
- | TRBJ2-7 | - | TRBV4-3 | CASSQAQGYEQYF | TGCGCCAGCAGCCAAGCACAGGGATACGAGCAGTACTTC